These 26 T cell receptor beta chains came from one sample sequenced in a study of CD8 T cells in Susac syndrome (dated by TCRdb to the late 2010s). Receptor libraries were prepared by the immunoSEQ multiplex PCR assay. RNA was extracted with the RNeasy kit and roughly 0.45 to 1 ug was reverse transcribed using random hexamers. TCRdb's own reprocessing of the public reads used fastp at Q25 and MiXCR and kept productive beta chains. Identical CDR3 proteins give one entry, which carries the most common genes and DNA. The sample includes roughly 150,000 distinct CDR3 sequences, with 95% to 96% observed a single time. The top ten clonotypes cover about 0.15% of the sample. Sequenced material: CD8+ T cells from PBMCs. These receptors were taken from a human donor with multiple sclerosis.

V gene TRBV13 combines with J gene TRBJ2-7; unclear D gene. From germline, CDR1 is PRHDT and CDR2 FYEKMQ (reference sequence). This CDR3 region has 14 residues. Trimming removed 5 bases from V and 6 bases from J, with 17 bases in between. DNA for the CDR3: TGTGCCAGCAGCACCAGACCTGGCTCCGGCGAGCAGTACGTC. It specifies CASSTRPGSGEQYV.

The chain employs TRBV29-1 and TRBJ1-2; D perhaps matches TRBD1 (6 bases). The germline gives CDR1 SQVTM, CDR2 ANQGSEA. Trimming removed 7 bases at V and 7 bases at J, with 16 bases between. The CDR3 is 12 residues long. CDR3 bases: TGCAGCGCCGAGGGGGGGATAAGTGGCTACACCTTC. Translation: CSAEGGISGYTF.

The V call is TRBV29-1, the J call TRBJ2-7, with D possibly being TRBD1 (8 bases). Deletions cut 6 bases from V and 3 bases from J, with 15 bases between. This CDR3 region has 13 residues. Germline lookup yields CDR1 SQVTM and CDR2 ANQGSEA. The CDR3 spells CSVKGGTGYEQYF. Here the CDR3 DNA reads TGCAGCGTGAAGGGGGGGACAGGCTACGAGCAGTACTTC.

The DNA for the CDR3 is TGCAGCGTTGATTCGGACCTAGCTAACTATGGCTACACCTTC. Encoded protein: CSVDSDLANYGYTF. The V and J genes are TRBV29-1 and TRBJ1-2; D ambiguous. The CDR3 is 14 amino acids. The V end lost 3 bases, the J end lost 0 bases, and 11 bases lay between the germline ends. Germline V CDR1 and CDR2: SQVTM, ANQGSEA.

CDR3 residues: CASSEYAGQGYETQYF. The CDR3 region has the DNA TGTGCCAGCAGTGAATATGCAGGACAGGGGTACGAGACCCAGTACTTC. The V and J genes are TRBV25-1 and TRBJ2-5, with 9 nucleotides matching TRBD1. Trimming at V came to 0 bases and at J to 5 bases, leaving 7 bases not matched to a gene. The germline V gene has CDR1 MGHDK and CDR2 SYGVNS. CDR3 length equals 16 residues.

This sequence joins TRBV5-6 and TRBJ2-1; TRBD2 agrees at 9 bases. The CDR3 extends over 16 amino acids. Germline-derived CDR1 and CDR2 are SGHDT and YYEEEE. J was trimmed by 2 bases and V by 0 bases; bases with no gene match: 3. CDR3 nucleotide sequence: TGTGCCAGCAGCTTGGGAGTAGCGGGGGCCTACAATGAGCAGTTCTTC. Protein product: CASSLGVAGAYNEQFF.

The chain couples TRBV20-1 to TRBJ2-3; D possibly corresponds to TRBD1 (5 bases). The CDR3 totals 14 residues. Germline V gives CDR1 DFQATT, CDR2 SNEGSKA (reference sequence). Trimming removed 3 bases from V and 1 base from J, with 11 bases in between. The CDR3 bases are TGCAGTGCTAGTCCCAGGGTGGGCACAGATACGCAGTATTTT. Its translation: CSASPRVGTDTQYF.

The rearrangement uses TRBV30 and TRBJ1-5; the D gene is possibly TRBD1 (5 bases). V was shortened by 0 bases and J by 6 bases, with 15 bases between the two germline ends. The CDR3 is made up of 15 amino acids. The germline CDR1 and CDR2 sequences are GTSNPN and SVGIG (reference sequence). CDR3 sequence (DNA): TGTGCCTGGAGTGTACTCGGGCAGGGCAGTCAGCCCCAGCATTTT. Translated, it gives CAWSVLGQGSQPQHF.

The rearrangement joins TRBV3-1 to TRBJ1-1; 8 bases map to TRBD1. The CDR3 totals 18 residues. Germline CDR1 is LGHDT and CDR2 is YNNKEL (reference sequence). V trimming: 1 base; J trimming: 0 bases; junction bases outside the gene matches: 10. The DNA of the CDR3 is TGTGCCAGCAGCCAAGTCGACAGGGGCTCTGGGATGAACACTGAAGCTTTCTTT. Encoded protein: CASSQVDRGSGMNTEAFF. Complete variable domain (other parts from reference TRBV3-1 and TRBJ1-1): DTAVSQTPKYLVTQMGNDKSIKCEQNLGHDTMYWYKQDSKKFLKIMFSYNNKELIINETVPNRFSPKSPDKAHLNLHINSLELGDSAVYFCASSQVDRGSGMNTEAFFGQGTRLTVV.

This clonotype showed up just once. One end of the junction fails to match germline, which may point to a read error. The chain joins TRBV3-1 to TRBJ1-2; D is undetermined. Germline CDR1 and CDR2: LGHDT and YNNKEL (reference sequence). This CDR3 region has 12 residues. CDR3: CASSPGGQLSSF. The CDR3 bases are TGTGCCAGCAGCCCAGGAGGCCAATTAAGTTCCTTC.

The chain carries TRBV14 and TRBJ1-5; D not certain. Germline V gives CDR1 SGHDN, CDR2 FVKESK. This CDR3 contains 14 residues. Trimming pared 1 base from V and 6 bases from J, leaving 10 bases between. Written as DNA, the CDR3 is TGTGCCAGCAGCCAAGGGGCTTTGGGTCAGCCCCAGCATTTT. Its translation: CASSQGALGQPQHF.

This clonotype was found once. The chain employs TRBV27 and TRBJ2-3; D not certain. Germline CDR1 is MNHEY and CDR2 is SMNVEV (reference sequence). The CDR3 runs 13 residues. Trimming shortened V by 6 bases and J by 6 bases, and 13 bases separated the two germline ends. CDR3 nucleotide sequence: TGTGCCAGCAGCGGGCTCGGACGCGATACGCAGTATTTT. Encoded protein: CASSGLGRDTQYF.

The chain links TRBV29-1 to TRBJ1-1, with D possibly TRBD1 on 6 matching bases. CDR1 and CDR2 (germline): SQVTM, ANQGSEA. CDR3 length equals 13 residues. The chain's CDR3 is CGGGEWSDTEAFF. The CDR3 DNA sequence: TGCGGGGGGGGCGAATGGAGCGACACTGAAGCTTTCTTT.

This rearrangement joins TRBV30 to TRBJ2-7; TRBD2 might be the D (5 bases). V was clipped by 0 bases and J by 6 bases, with 12 bases between them. Germline loops: CDR1 GTSNPN, CDR2 SVGIG (reference sequence). CDR3 length: 13 residues. The CDR3 nucleotides are TGTGCCTGGAGTGTAAAACCCAGCGGCGAGCAGTACTTC. This sequence encodes CAWSVKPSGEQYF.

The chain recombines TRBV7-9 with TRBJ2-1, with 8 bases lining up with TRBD2. V gave up 10 bases and J gave up 7 bases; unmatched junction bases: 6. This CDR3 comprises 12 residues. Germline CDR1 SEHNR, CDR2 FQNEAQ (reference sequence). This chain's CDR3 is CATRGGRNEQFF. CDR3 DNA: TGTGCCACCCGGGGGGGGAGGAATGAGCAGTTCTTC. Based on the CDR3 plus reference TRBV7-9 and TRBJ2-1, the full variable domain is DTGVSQNPRHKITKRGQNVTFRCDPISEHNRLYWYRQTLGQGPEFLTYFQNEAQLEKSRLLSDRFSAERPKGSFSTLEIQRTEQGDSAMYLCATRGGRNEQFFGPGTRLTVL.

This chain joins TRBV19 and TRBJ2-3; a possible D gene is TRBD1 (5 bases). CDR3 length: 13 amino acids. V gave up 5 bases and J gave up 2 bases, with 8 bases separating them. The V gene's germline CDR1 is LNHDA and CDR2 SQIVND (reference sequence). The CDR3: CASSDSLTDTQYF. CDR3 in DNA: TGTGCCAGTAGTGACAGCCTCACAGATACGCAGTATTTT.

This chain joins TRBV30 and TRBJ2-3; TRBD1 might be the D (6 bases). Trimming cost V 2 bases and J 3 bases, with 12 bases left between them. Per germline, CDR1 GTSNPN and CDR2 SVGIG (reference sequence). The CDR3 is made up of 14 amino acids. CDR3 protein: CAWSYRTATDTQYF. In nucleotides, the CDR3 is TGTGCCTGGAGTTACAGGACAGCAACAGATACGCAGTATTTT.

J is TRBJ1-5 and V is TRBV20-1; D ambiguous. CDR1 DFQATT and CDR2 SNEGSKA come from the germline V gene (reference sequence). V was cut by 6 bases and J by 0 bases, with 12 bases left in between. The CDR3 has 14 amino acids. The CDR3 region has the DNA TGCAGTGCCTTAGCGTCAGATAGCAATCAGCCCCAGCATTTT. Residues: CSALASDSNQPQHF.

The chain links TRBV25-1 to TRBJ2-5; D remains ambiguous. V was pared by 0 bases and J by 9 bases, with 14 bases between. The CDR3 length is 14 residues. Germline-derived CDR1 and CDR2 are MGHDK and SYGVNS. The CDR3 region has the DNA TGTGCCAGCAGTGAATATAACGACGTTTGGGCCCAGTACTTC. It specifies CASSEYNDVWAQYF.

This clonotype is a singleton in its sample. The gene calls are TRBV24-1 and TRBJ1-1; no firm D call. V dropped 6 bases and J dropped 4 bases, with 11 bases sitting between them. The CDR3 runs to 13 residues. Germline V CDR1 and CDR2: KGHDR, SFDVKD. CDR3 DNA sequence: TGTGCCACCAGTTCTGGGGAGGGCACTGAAGCTTTCTTT. Translation gives CATSSGEGTEAFF.

The chain has TRBV5-1 and TRBJ1-4; no definite D call. Germline CDR1 and CDR2: SGHRS and YFSETQ. The CDR3 length is 15 residues. V was shortened by 2 bases and J by 0 bases, with 8 bases between the two germline ends. CDR3 sequence reads: CASSFVSATNEKLFF. CDR3 sequence (DNA): TGCGCCAGCAGCTTCGTTTCCGCAACTAATGAAAAACTGTTTTTT.

The chain recombines TRBV24-1 with TRBJ2-1; possible D gene TRBD1, 6 bases. V was trimmed by 6 bases and J by 6 bases, leaving 8 bases between them. The CDR3 sequence is 12 residues long. Per germline, CDR1 KGHDR and CDR2 SFDVKD. CDR3 protein: CATSPGANEQFF. The CDR3 nucleotides read TGTGCCACCAGTCCAGGGGCCAATGAGCAGTTCTTC.

V and J are TRBV2 and TRBJ1-1; D may be TRBD1 (5 bases). The CDR3 runs 15 residues. Trimming took 2 bases from V and 6 from J, leaving 16 bases between them. Germline CDR1 SNHLY, CDR2 FYNNEI. CDR3 residues: CASSEFVGQVSEAFF. The CDR3 DNA reads TGTGCCAGCAGTGAATTCGTGGGGCAGGTGTCTGAAGCTTTCTTT.

This chain joins TRBV30 and TRBJ2-7; 11 bases agree with TRBD1. With V trimmed by 2 bases and J by 3 bases, 3 bases remained unmatched. This CDR3 is 14 amino acids long. Germline V gene sequence: CDR1 GTSNPN, CDR2 SVGIG (reference sequence). The CDR3 reads CAWSTGTGGYEQYV. The CDR3, as DNA: TGTGCCTGGAGTACCGGGACAGGGGGCTACGAGCAGTACGTC.

J is TRBJ2-5 and V is TRBV27; the D gene is possibly TRBD1 (5 bases). V lost 3 bases and J lost 9, with 23 bases in between. There are 16 residues in the CDR3. Germline assignment: CDR1 MNHEY and CDR2 SMNVEV (reference sequence). As DNA, the CDR3 is TGTGCCAGCAGTTTTGAGATGGTCACAGGCGGAATGGCCCAGTACTTC. Translated, it gives CASSFEMVTGGMAQYF.

The chain employs TRBV24-1 and TRBJ2-3, with a tentative D call TRBD2 (6 bases). Germline CDR1 reads KGHDR; CDR2 reads SFDVKD. Trimming left V 3 bases short and J 4 bases short, with 10 bases between. The CDR3 has 14 amino acids. CDR3 in DNA: TGTGCCACCAGTGATCCCGGGGGTCCAGATACGCAGTATTTT. Its protein is CATSDPGGPDTQYF.